This is a list of T cell receptor beta chains from one sample in a study of OX40 agonist ivuxolimab in advanced cancers. The table came from immunoSEQ multiplex PCR; TCRdb's copy has only in-frame clones and leaves some out. The top ten clones hold under 15% of a sample with approximately 40,000 clones, 88% of them seen once. Sequencing used CD4+ or CD8+ T cells sorted from blood, obtained in a trial of the OX40 agonist ivuxolimab. These receptors all stem from an adult with an advanced solid tumor such as melanoma, head and neck, liver or kidney cancer. Each CDR3 is given with its conserved first and last residue. The order of the fields is clone size, J gene, V gene, D gene, CDR3 protein, CDR3 DNA. A D gene is named only where the DNA matches it firmly. Expanded clones are given a class, and other clones once, few, many or no size at all.

abundance: -; j_gene: TRBJ1-1; v_gene: TRBV5-1; d_gene: TRBD1; CDR3aa: CASSFFTGGQNTEAFF; CDR3nt: TGCGCCAGCAGCTTTTTTACAGGGGGCCAGAACACTGAAGCTTTCTTT
abundance: -; j_gene: TRBJ2-7; v_gene: TRBV7-9; d_gene: TRBD1; CDR3aa: CASSSSRDRASYEQYF; CDR3nt: TGTGCCAGCAGCTCCTCCCGGGACAGGGCCTCCTACGAGCAGTACTTC
abundance: -; j_gene: TRBJ1-6; v_gene: TRBV5-1; d_gene: -; CDR3aa: CASSLGGTPGNSPLHF; CDR3nt: TGCGCCAGCAGCTTGGGCGGGACCCCTGGGAATTCACCCCTCCACTTT
abundance: -; j_gene: TRBJ1-1; v_gene: TRBV27; d_gene: -; CDR3aa: CASSGYANAEAFF; CDR3nt: TGTGCCAGCAGTGGGTACGCAAATGCTGAAGCTTTCTTT
abundance: -; j_gene: TRBJ2-2; v_gene: TRBV7-6; d_gene: -; CDR3aa: CASRHLTAIGELFF; CDR3nt: TGTGCCAGCAGGCACCTGACAGCCATAGGGGAGCTGTTTTTT
abundance: few; j_gene: TRBJ1-5; v_gene: TRBV6-6; d_gene: -; CDR3aa: CASWAPGEGNQPQHF; CDR3nt: TGTGCCAGCTGGGCTCCGGGGGAGGGTAATCAGCCCCAGCATTTT
abundance: -; j_gene: TRBJ1-4; v_gene: TRBV11-2; d_gene: -; CDR3aa: CASSLNEKLFF; CDR3nt: TGTGCCAGCAGCCTGAATGAAAAACTGTTTTTT
abundance: once; j_gene: TRBJ1-3; v_gene: TRBV4-2; d_gene: TRBD1; CDR3aa: CASSQVGTGGGNTIYF; CDR3nt: TGTGCCAGCAGCCAAGTCGGGACAGGGGGTGGAAACACCATATATTTT
abundance: -; j_gene: TRBJ2-5; v_gene: TRBV23-1; d_gene: TRBD2; CDR3aa: CASSPTAGEGLETQYF; CDR3nt: TGCGCCAGCAGCCCAACGGCGGGGGAGGGCCTAGAGACCCAGTACTTC
abundance: -; j_gene: TRBJ2-5; v_gene: TRBV28; d_gene: -; CDR3aa: CASSLNGDLLQETQYF; CDR3nt: TGTGCCAGCAGTTTAAACGGGGACCTCCTGCAAGAGACCCAGTACTTC
abundance: -; j_gene: TRBJ1-1; v_gene: TRBV19; d_gene: TRBD1; CDR3aa: CASSTGTGLEAFF; CDR3nt: TGTGCCAGTAGTACCGGGACAGGGCTGGAAGCTTTCTTT
abundance: -; j_gene: TRBJ2-7; v_gene: TRBV2; d_gene: TRBD2; CDR3aa: CASSEGLAGSYEQYF; CDR3nt: TGTGCCAGCAGTGAAGGCCTAGCGGGTTCATACGAGCAGTACTTC
abundance: -; j_gene: TRBJ2-7; v_gene: TRBV6-1; d_gene: -; CDR3aa: CASSEEDRRVFEQYF; CDR3nt: TGTGCCAGCAGCGAAGAGGACCGGCGGGTCTTCGAGCAGTACTTC
abundance: -; j_gene: TRBJ2-1; v_gene: TRBV28; d_gene: -; CDR3aa: CASSLRTHNEQFF; CDR3nt: TGTGCCAGCAGTTTACGGACGCACAATGAGCAGTTCTTC
abundance: -; j_gene: TRBJ2-1; v_gene: TRBV5-1; d_gene: -; CDR3aa: CASSLEGGPYNEQFF; CDR3nt: TGCGCCAGCAGCTTGGAGGGGGGACCTTACAATGAGCAGTTCTTC
abundance: -; j_gene: TRBJ2-5; v_gene: TRBV12-5; d_gene: TRBD2; CDR3aa: CASGFGTLAGGIQTQYF; CDR3nt: TGTGCTAGTGGTTTTGGTACCTTAGCGGGGGGAATTCAGACCCAGTACTTC
abundance: -; j_gene: TRBJ1-1; v_gene: TRBV5-1; d_gene: -; CDR3aa: CASRKGNTEAFF; CDR3nt: TGCGCCAGCAGGAAGGGCAACACTGAAGCTTTCTTT
abundance: -; j_gene: TRBJ2-1; v_gene: TRBV30; d_gene: TRBD2; CDR3aa: CAWTSSGGYNEQFF; CDR3nt: TGTGCCTGGACTTCTAGCGGGGGCTACAATGAGCAGTTCTTC
abundance: -; j_gene: TRBJ1-1; v_gene: TRBV6-9; d_gene: -; CDR3aa: CASSYPGRAEAFF; CDR3nt: TGTGCCAGCAGTTACCCAGGGAGGGCTGAAGCTTTCTTT
abundance: -; j_gene: TRBJ2-1; v_gene: TRBV11-1; d_gene: -; CDR3aa: CASTGPGGSSYNEQFF; CDR3nt: TGTGCCAGCACCGGACCGGGGGGCAGCTCCTACAATGAGCAGTTCTTC
abundance: -; j_gene: TRBJ1-4; v_gene: TRBV10-1; d_gene: TRBD1; CDR3aa: CASSESSRGLNEKLFF; CDR3nt: TGCGCCAGCAGTGAGTCGAGCAGGGGGCTGAATGAAAAACTGTTTTTT
abundance: -; j_gene: TRBJ2-1; v_gene: TRBV6-4; d_gene: TRBD2; CDR3aa: CASSDTLAGGPDEQFF; CDR3nt: TGTGCCAGCAGTGACACCCTAGCGGGAGGGCCGGATGAGCAGTTCTTC
abundance: -; j_gene: TRBJ2-7; v_gene: TRBV7-9; d_gene: TRBD1; CDR3aa: CASSQGVYEQYF; CDR3nt: TGTGCCAGCAGCCAGGGGGTCTACGAGCAGTACTTC
abundance: -; j_gene: TRBJ2-1; v_gene: TRBV7-6; d_gene: -; CDR3aa: CASSLSAGETYNEQFF; CDR3nt: TGTGCCAGCAGCTTATCGGCCGGGGAAACCTACAATGAGCAGTTCTTC
abundance: -; j_gene: TRBJ2-7; v_gene: TRBV30; d_gene: -; CDR3aa: CAWSRTDESYEQYF; CDR3nt: TGTGCCTGGAGTAGGACAGACGAATCCTACGAGCAGTACTTC
abundance: -; j_gene: TRBJ2-4; v_gene: TRBV30; d_gene: -; CDR3aa: CAAPAGTKIFF; CDR3nt: TGTGCCGCCCCCGCGGGGACCAAGATTTTCTTC
abundance: -; j_gene: TRBJ1-3; v_gene: TRBV2; d_gene: -; CDR3aa: CASRQALNTIYF; CDR3nt: TGTGCCAGCCGACAGGCCCTGAACACCATATATTTT
abundance: -; j_gene: TRBJ1-1; v_gene: TRBV6-6; d_gene: -; CDR3aa: CASSYGPEAFF; CDR3nt: TGTGCCAGCAGTTACGGTCCTGAAGCTTTCTTT
abundance: -; j_gene: TRBJ2-3; v_gene: TRBV6-6; d_gene: -; CDR3aa: CASSLAPLGTDTQYF; CDR3nt: TGTGCCAGCAGTTTGGCCCCACTGGGCACAGATACGCAGTATTTT
abundance: -; j_gene: TRBJ1-6; v_gene: TRBV7-2; d_gene: -; CDR3aa: CASSLSRGDNSPLHF; CDR3nt: TGTGCCAGCAGCTTATCCCGGGGCGATAATTCACCCCTCCACTTT
abundance: -; j_gene: TRBJ2-4; v_gene: TRBV7-8; d_gene: TRBD2; CDR3aa: CASSSPGDGRDIQYF; CDR3nt: TGTGCCAGCAGCTCCCCGGGGGATGGGAGGGACATTCAGTACTTC
abundance: -; j_gene: TRBJ1-1; v_gene: TRBV7-9; d_gene: -; CDR3aa: CASNLVRGVGTEAFF; CDR3nt: TGTGCCAGCAACCTCGTCCGGGGGGTGGGCACTGAAGCTTTCTTT
abundance: -; j_gene: TRBJ2-7; v_gene: TRBV27; d_gene: TRBD1; CDR3aa: CASSLFFVGQVNEQYF; CDR3nt: TGTGCCAGCAGTTTATTCTTTGTGGGACAGGTTAACGAGCAGTACTTC
abundance: -; j_gene: TRBJ1-1; v_gene: TRBV7-9; d_gene: -; CDR3aa: CASSHAGGGTEAFF; CDR3nt: TGTGCCAGCAGCCATGCTGGGGGGGGAACTGAAGCTTTCTTT
abundance: -; j_gene: TRBJ1-1; v_gene: TRBV5-1; d_gene: -; CDR3aa: CASSWRLNTEAFF; CDR3nt: TGCGCCAGCAGCTGGAGGCTGAACACTGAAGCTTTCTTT
abundance: few; j_gene: TRBJ2-3; v_gene: TRBV6-1; d_gene: -; CDR3aa: CASSEYSSASTDTQYF; CDR3nt: TGTGCCAGCAGTGAATATTCTAGCGCAAGCACAGATACGCAGTATTTT
abundance: -; j_gene: TRBJ1-5; v_gene: TRBV4-1; d_gene: -; CDR3aa: CASSRPGHTENSNQPQHF; CDR3nt: TGCGCCAGCAGCCGTCCGGGTCATACTGAGAATAGCAATCAGCCCCAGCATTTT